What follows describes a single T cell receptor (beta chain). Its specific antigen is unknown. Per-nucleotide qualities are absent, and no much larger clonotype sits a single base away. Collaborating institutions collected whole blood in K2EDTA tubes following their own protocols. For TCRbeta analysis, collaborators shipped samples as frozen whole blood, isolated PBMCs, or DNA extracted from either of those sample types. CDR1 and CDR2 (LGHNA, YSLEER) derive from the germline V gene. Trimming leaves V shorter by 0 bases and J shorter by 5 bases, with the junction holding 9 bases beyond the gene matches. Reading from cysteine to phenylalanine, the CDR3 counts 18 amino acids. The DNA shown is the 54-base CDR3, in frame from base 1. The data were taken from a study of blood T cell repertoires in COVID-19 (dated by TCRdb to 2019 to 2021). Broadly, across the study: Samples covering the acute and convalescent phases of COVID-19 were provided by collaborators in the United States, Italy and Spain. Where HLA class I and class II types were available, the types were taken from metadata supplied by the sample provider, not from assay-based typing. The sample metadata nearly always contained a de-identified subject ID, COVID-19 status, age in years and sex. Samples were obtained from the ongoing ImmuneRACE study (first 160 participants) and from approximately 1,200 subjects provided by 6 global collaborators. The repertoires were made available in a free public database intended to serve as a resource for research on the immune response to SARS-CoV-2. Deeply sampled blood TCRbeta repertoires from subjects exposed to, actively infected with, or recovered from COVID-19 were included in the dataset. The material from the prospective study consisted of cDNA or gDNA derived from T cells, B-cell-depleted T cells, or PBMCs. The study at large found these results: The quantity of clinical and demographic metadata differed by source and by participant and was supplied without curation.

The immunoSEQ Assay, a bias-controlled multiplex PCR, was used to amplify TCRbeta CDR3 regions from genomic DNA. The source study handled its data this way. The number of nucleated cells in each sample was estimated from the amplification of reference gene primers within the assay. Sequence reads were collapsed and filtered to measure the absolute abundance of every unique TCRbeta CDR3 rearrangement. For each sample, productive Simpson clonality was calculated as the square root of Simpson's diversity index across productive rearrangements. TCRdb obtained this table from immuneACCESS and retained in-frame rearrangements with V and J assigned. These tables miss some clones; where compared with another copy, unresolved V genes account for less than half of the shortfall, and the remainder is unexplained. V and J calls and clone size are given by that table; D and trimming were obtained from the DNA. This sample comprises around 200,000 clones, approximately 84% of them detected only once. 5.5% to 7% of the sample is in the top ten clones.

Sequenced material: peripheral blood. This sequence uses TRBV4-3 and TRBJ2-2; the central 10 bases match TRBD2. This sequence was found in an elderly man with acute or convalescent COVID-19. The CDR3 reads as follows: CASSQDFVSGRRTGELFF. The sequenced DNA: TGCGCCAGCAGCCAAGATTTTGTTAGCGGGAGGCGAACCGGGGAGCTGTTTTTT.